These 15 T cell receptor beta chains came from one sample sequenced in a study of lymphopenia after photon versus proton radiotherapy (dated by TCRdb to about 2019). The library was produced with the immunoSEQ multiplex PCR assay. Entries here come from immuneACCESS through TCRdb and include only in-frame sequences with V and J called. Some clones fail to appear in such tables; in the studies checked, an unresolved V gene covers under half of the shortfall, and the cause of the remainder is unknown. Present in this sample are approximately 13,000 clones, 82% of which were seen just once. Approximately 25% of the sample lies in the top ten. The sample here was peripheral blood, taken from a patient treated with photon-based radiotherapy. These receptors were taken from a man aged 50 or older with gastric cancer.

This clone is a singleton in its sample. The chain has TRBV2 and TRBJ1-2; the match to TRBD1 covers 9 bases. Trimming removed 6 bases from V and 5 bases from J; junction bases left unmatched: 4. The germline CDR1 and CDR2 sequences are SNHLY and FYNNEI. This CDR3 comprises 13 residues. CDR3 bases: TGTGCCAGCAGCCCGGGACAGGGTTATGGCTACACCTTC. This encodes CASSPGQGYGYTF.

This chain connects TRBV6-4 to TRBJ1-5; D is uncertain. This CDR3 comprises 15 residues. V lost 10 bases and J lost 3, with 19 bases in between. From germline, CDR1 is MRHNA and CDR2 SNTAGT. CDR3 sequence: CANQLWPTLNQPQHF. The CDR3 DNA sequence: TGTGCCAACCAACTTTGGCCCACCCTCAATCAGCCCCAGCATTTT.

The V call is TRBV5-5, the J call TRBJ2-5, with unresolved D. The V gene's germline CDR1 is SGHKS and CDR2 YYEKEE (reference sequence). V dropped 2 bases and J dropped 2 bases, with 7 bases sitting between them. CDR3 size: 13 residues. In nucleotides, the CDR3 is TGTGCCAGCAGCTTAGCGCCGCAAGAGACCCAGTACTTC. Amino acid sequence: CASSLAPQETQYF.

Only one count was recorded for this clone. The chain employs TRBV7-3 and TRBJ2-2; D not resolved. CDR1 and CDR2 (germline): SGHTA, FQGTGA. The CDR3 consists of 14 residues. The V end was cut by 4 bases, the J end by 5 bases, with 11 bases between. The CDR3 region has the DNA TGTGCCAGCAGCTCCGACCTGGGAACCGGGGAGCTGTTTTTT. Protein sequence: CASSSDLGTGELFF.

The chain links TRBV5-1 to TRBJ1-6; 8 bases are shared with TRBD1. Germline V gene sequence: CDR1 SGHRS, CDR2 YFSETQ. CDR3 size: 16 residues. V gave up 0 bases and J gave up 7 bases; unmatched junction bases: 6. Here the CDR3 DNA reads TGCGCCAGCAGCTTGGACTTCGGGACAGGAAATTCACCCCTCCACTTT. This translates into CASSLDFGTGNSPLHF.

V gene TRBV29-1 combines with J gene TRBJ2-5, with D possibly matching TRBD1 (5 bases). Between the trimmed V and J ends, which lost 3 bases and 1 base, there was a span of 18 bases. The germline V gene encodes CDR1 SQVTM and CDR2 ANQGSEA. The length of the CDR3 is 16 residues. CDR3 sequence reads: CSVDLLRGSGQETQYF. In DNA form, the CDR3 reads TGCAGCGTTGATTTGTTAAGGGGTTCTGGCCAAGAGACCCAGTACTTC.

V and J are TRBV7-2 and TRBJ2-2; possible D gene TRBD1, 5 bases. The germline V gene encodes CDR1 SGHTA and CDR2 FQGNSA. The V and J ends lost 4 bases and 4 bases respectively, with 7 bases between them. This CDR3 contains 13 residues. The CDR3 sequence is CASSSRATGELFF. The CDR3 region has the DNA TGTGCCAGCAGCTCCAGGGCCACCGGGGAGCTGTTTTTT.

The chain combines TRBV7-7 with TRBJ2-2; D gene unclear. Trimming cost V 5 bases and J 5 bases, with 12 bases left between them. CDR3 length: 14 amino acids. In germline, CDR1 is SSHAT, CDR2 FNYEAQ (reference sequence). CDR3 region: CASSPDEATGELFF. For the CDR3, the DNA is TGTGCCAGCAGCCCTGACGAGGCTACCGGGGAGCTGTTTTTT.

This rearrangement joins TRBV19 to TRBJ1-2; D possibly corresponds to TRBD1 (6 bases). The CDR3 is 14 amino acids. Germline CDR1 reads LNHDA; CDR2 reads SQIVND (reference sequence). V dropped 7 bases and J dropped 5 bases, with 17 bases sitting between them. CDR3 bases: TGTGCCAGTAATCTTCGAAGGGGGGGATATGGCTACACCTTC. The encoded protein is CASNLRRGGYGYTF.

This clone was observed a single time. The genes are TRBV12-5 and TRBJ1-5, with 7 bases matching TRBD1. The length of the CDR3 is 14 residues. Trimming took 3 bases from V and 2 from J; bases not matched to a gene: 1. The germline gives CDR1 LGHNT, CDR2 FRNRAP. In nucleotides, the CDR3 is TGTGCTAGTGGTTTAGGGACAGGCAATCAGCCCCAGCATTTT. Protein sequence: CASGLGTGNQPQHF.

This clone turned up a few times. At one boundary the junction diverges from the germline segment, which might be a read error. Other nucleotide sequences in the sample specify the same CDR3. This sequence joins TRBV5-1 and TRBJ2-2; 8 bases map to TRBD1. CDR3 length: 14 residues. Germline CDR1 SGHRS, CDR2 YFSETQ. The CDR3 nucleotides read TGTGCCAGCAGCTCCGGACAGGGATTCGGGGAGCTGTTTTTT. Protein sequence: CASSSGQGFGELFF.

This clone was seen more than once but under ten times. The V gene is TRBV2, the J gene TRBJ1-1; a weak D match, TRBD1 (6 bases). V lost 7 bases to trimming and J lost 2 bases, with 17 bases between them. Germline assignment: CDR1 SNHLY and CDR2 FYNNEI. The CDR3 covers 15 residues. The DNA for the CDR3 is TGTGCCAGCACCCCAAAAGGGGGTAGTAACACTGAAGCTTTCTTT. Its translation is CASTPKGGSNTEAFF. The complete variable domain, with remaining parts taken from reference TRBV2 and TRBJ1-1, reads EPEVTQTPSHQVTQMGQEVILRCVPISNHLYFYWYRQILGQKVEFLVSFYNNEISEKSEIFDDQFSVERPDGSNFTLKIRSTKLEDSAMYFCASTPKGGSNTEAFFGQGTRLTVV.

The table lists this clone with a few counts. The genes are TRBV6-4 and TRBJ2-6; 7 bases fit TRBD1. Germline lookup yields CDR1 MRHNA and CDR2 SNTAGT. With 4 bases clipped from V and 0 bases from J, the junction kept 3 bases outside the gene matches. This CDR3 is built from 16 residues. CDR3 bases: TGTGCCAGCAGTGTTTCAGGGGGCTCTGGGGCCAACGTCCTGACTTTC. Its translation: CASSVSGGSGANVLTF.

V usage is TRBV9 and J usage is TRBJ2-5; TRBD2 might be the D (6 bases). Germline assignment: CDR1 SGDLS and CDR2 YYNGEE. The CDR3 totals 16 residues. Trimming pared 3 bases from V and 2 bases from J, leaving 17 bases between. The CDR3 reads CASSGRPGTSQETQYF. The CDR3 DNA reads as TGTGCCAGCAGCGGGAGGCCCGGGACTTCTCAAGAGACCCAGTACTTC.

The genes are TRBV6-1 and TRBJ2-1, with D unresolved. Trimming removed 2 bases from V and 5 bases from J, with 10 bases in between. Germline V gene data show CDR1 as MNHNS and CDR2 as SASEGT. The CDR3 totals 14 residues. The chain's CDR3 is CASSETQRHNEQFF. CDR3 coding DNA: TGTGCCAGCAGTGAAACACAGCGTCACAATGAGCAGTTCTTC.